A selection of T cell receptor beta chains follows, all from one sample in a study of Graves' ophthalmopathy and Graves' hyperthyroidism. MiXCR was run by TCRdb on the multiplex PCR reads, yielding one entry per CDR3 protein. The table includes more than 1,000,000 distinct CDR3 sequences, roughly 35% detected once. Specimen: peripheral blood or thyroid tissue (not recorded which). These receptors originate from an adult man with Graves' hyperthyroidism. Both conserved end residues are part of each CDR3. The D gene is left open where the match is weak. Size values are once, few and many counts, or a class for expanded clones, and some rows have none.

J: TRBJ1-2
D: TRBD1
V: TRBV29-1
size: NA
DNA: TGCAGCGTCGCGGGACAGGGATACACCTTC
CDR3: CSVAGQGYTF

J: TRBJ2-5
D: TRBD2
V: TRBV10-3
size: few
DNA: TGTGCCATCAGTGACCCACCGGGACTAGCGGTCCAAGAGACCCAGTACTTC
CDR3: CAISDPPGLAVQETQYF

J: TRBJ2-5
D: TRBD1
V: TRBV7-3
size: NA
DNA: TGTGTCAGCAGCCTGGACAGGGGCGGCCAAGAGACCCAGTACTTC
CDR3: CVSSLDRGGQETQYF

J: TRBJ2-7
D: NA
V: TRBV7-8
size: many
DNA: TGTGCCAGCAGCTTAGAGGCAGCCTTCTCCTACGAGCAGTACTTC
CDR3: CASSLEAAFSYEQYF

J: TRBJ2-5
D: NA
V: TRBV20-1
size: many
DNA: TGCAGTGCTAGAGATTTTCTCTCGGGGAGGTTGGGGGAGACCCAGTACTTC
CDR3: CSARDFLSGRLGETQYF

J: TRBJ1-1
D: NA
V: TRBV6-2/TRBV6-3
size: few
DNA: TGTGCCAGCAACTGGGGAGATTTCACTGAAGCTTTCTTT
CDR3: CASNWGDFTEAFF

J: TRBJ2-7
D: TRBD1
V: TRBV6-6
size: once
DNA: TGTGCCAGCAGTTACTCTAAAACCGGGACAGGATTTGACGAGCAGTACTTC
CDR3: CASSYSKTGTGFDEQYF

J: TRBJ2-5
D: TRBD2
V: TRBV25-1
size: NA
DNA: TGTGCCAGCAGTGGCAGGGGCGACCCTACGAGACTAGCGGGGCAAGAGACCCAGTACTTC
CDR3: CASSGRGDPTRLAGQETQYF

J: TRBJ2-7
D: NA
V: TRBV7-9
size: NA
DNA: TGTGCCAGCAGCTTAGCGGACGAAAGCACCTACGAGCAGTACTTC
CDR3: CASSLADESTYEQYF

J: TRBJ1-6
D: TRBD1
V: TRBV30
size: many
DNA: TGTGCCTGGAGTACCGGGACAGGGGGTAATTCACCCCTCCACTTT
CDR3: CAWSTGTGGNSPLHF

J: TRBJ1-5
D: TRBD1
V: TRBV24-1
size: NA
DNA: TGTGCCACCAGTGATTCGGGACAGTCCGCTGGGCCCCAGCATTTT
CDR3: CATSDSGQSAGPQHF

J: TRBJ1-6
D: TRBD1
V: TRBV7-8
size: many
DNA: TGTGCCAGCAGCAAGACAGGGCTCAGGTCCTATAATTCACCCCTCCACTTT
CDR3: CASSKTGLRSYNSPLHF

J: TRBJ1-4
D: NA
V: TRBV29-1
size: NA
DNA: TGCAGCGTTGAGTACGGGACAACTAATGAAAAACTGTTTTTT
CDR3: CSVEYGTTNEKLFF

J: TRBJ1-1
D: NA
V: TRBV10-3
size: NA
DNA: TGTGCCATCAGTGGCAATGGGGAGGGACTCATGAACACTGAAGCTTTCTTT
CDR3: CAISGNGEGLMNTEAFF

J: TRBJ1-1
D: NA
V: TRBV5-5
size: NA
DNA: TGTGCCAGCAGTTTAAGCCCGCGTCCAAACACTGAAGCTTTCTTT
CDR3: CASSLSPRPNTEAFF

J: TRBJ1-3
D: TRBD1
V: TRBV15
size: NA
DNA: TGTGCCACCAGCAGCGACAGGACAGGAGATGGAAACACCATATATTTT
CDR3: CATSSDRTGDGNTIYF

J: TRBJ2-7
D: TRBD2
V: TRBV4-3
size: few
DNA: TGCGCCAGCAGCCAAGATTTGGAGCGGGAGATAGAGTACGAGCAGTACTTC
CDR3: CASSQDLEREIEYEQYF

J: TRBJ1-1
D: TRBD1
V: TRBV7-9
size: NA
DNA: TGTGCCAGCAGCAGGACAGGGAAGGACACTGAAGCTTTCTTT
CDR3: CASSRTGKDTEAFF

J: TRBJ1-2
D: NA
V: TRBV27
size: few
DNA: TGTGCCAGCAGTTTATCCCCAGGGTACAGTGGCTACACCTTC
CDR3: CASSLSPGYSGYTF

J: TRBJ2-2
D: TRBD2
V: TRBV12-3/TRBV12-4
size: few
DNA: TGTGCCAGCAGTTTATTAGCGGGAGTGGGTAACACCGGGGAGCTGTTTTTT
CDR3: CASSLLAGVGNTGELFF

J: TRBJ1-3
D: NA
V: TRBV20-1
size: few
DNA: TGCAGTGCTAGAGGATTACGAGCAGCCGGCTCTGGAAACACCATATATTTT
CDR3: CSARGLRAAGSGNTIYF

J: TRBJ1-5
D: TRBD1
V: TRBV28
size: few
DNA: TGTGCCAGCAGTTCGATAGACAGGGGAATGAGCAATCAGCCCCAGCATTTT
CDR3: CASSSIDRGMSNQPQHF

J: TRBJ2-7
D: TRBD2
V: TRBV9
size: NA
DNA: TGTGCCAGCAGCCAAGGAGCGGGAGGGCATTACGAGCAGTACTTC
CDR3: CASSQGAGGHYEQYF

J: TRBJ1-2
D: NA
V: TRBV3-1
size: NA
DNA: TGTGCCAGCAGCCAAGATCGTCAGATACCCATTGGCTACACCTTC
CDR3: CASSQDRQIPIGYTF

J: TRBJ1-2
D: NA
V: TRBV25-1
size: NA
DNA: TGTGCCAGAGGTTGTCCCATCCTTTTTAGCAACTCGTGCTATGGCTACACCTTC
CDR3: CARGCPILFSNSCYGYTF

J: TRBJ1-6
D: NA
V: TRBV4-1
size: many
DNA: TGCGCCAGCAGCCACGGACAGTTTGGTGATTCACCCCTCCACTTT
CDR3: CASSHGQFGDSPLHF

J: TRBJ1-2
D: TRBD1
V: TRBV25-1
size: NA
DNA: TGTGCTAGGGGCCCCGGGACAGGCGGAGGGGACTATGGCTACACCTTC
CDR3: CARGPGTGGGDYGYTF

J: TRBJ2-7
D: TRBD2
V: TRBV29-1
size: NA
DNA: TGCAGCGTAGGGCGGGAGGGCGGCGAGCAGTACTTC
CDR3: CSVGREGGEQYF

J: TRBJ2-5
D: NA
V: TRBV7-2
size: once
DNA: TGTGCCAGCAGCCTTCCGGGACGGGGGACTCAAGAGACCCAGTACTTC
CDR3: CASSLPGRGTQETQYF

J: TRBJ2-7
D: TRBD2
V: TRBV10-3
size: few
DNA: TGTGCCATCAGACCCGGGACTAGCGGGAGGTCTTTCTACGAGCAGTACTTC
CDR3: CAIRPGTSGRSFYEQYF

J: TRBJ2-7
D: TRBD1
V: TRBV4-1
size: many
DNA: TGCGCCAGCAGCCAAGCCGGGACAGTCGAGCAGTACTTC
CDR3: CASSQAGTVEQYF

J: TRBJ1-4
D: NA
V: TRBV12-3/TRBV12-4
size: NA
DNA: TGTGCCAGCAGGAGGGAGGCTCGAGCTAATGAAAAACTGTTTTTT
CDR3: CASRREARANEKLFF

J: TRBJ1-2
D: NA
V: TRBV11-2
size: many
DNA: TGTGCCAGCAGCTTAGAAGTGACCCATGGGGACGGCTACACCTTC
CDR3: CASSLEVTHGDGYTF

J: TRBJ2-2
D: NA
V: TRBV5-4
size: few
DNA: TGTGCCAGCAGCTTGACGGGAGCCGTGAGCACCGGGGAGCTGTTTTTT
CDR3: CASSLTGAVSTGELFF

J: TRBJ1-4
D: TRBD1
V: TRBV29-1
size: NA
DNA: TGCAGCGTATGGACAGGGGCTAATGAAAAACTGTTTTTT
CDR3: CSVWTGANEKLFF

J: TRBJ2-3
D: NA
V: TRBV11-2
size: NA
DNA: TGTGCCAGCACCACCCAGGGGCGCACAGATACGCAGTATTTT
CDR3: CASTTQGRTDTQYF

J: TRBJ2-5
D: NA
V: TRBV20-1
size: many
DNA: TGCAGTGCTAGAGGGTTCGGGGAGACCCAGTACTTC
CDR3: CSARGFGETQYF

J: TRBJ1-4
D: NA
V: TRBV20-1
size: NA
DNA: TGCAGTGCTAGAGAGATCAGGGTTAGCACTAATGAAAAACTGTTTTTT
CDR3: CSAREIRVSTNEKLFF